The TCR beta chain under discussion was sequenced for a study of identical twins. Study conclusions and caveats: Monozygotic twins shared more out-of-frame TCR alpha than recombination models predicted. Cord blood beta clonotypes that were abundant carried fewer insertions, and memory repertoires showed no such trend.

This clonotype was counted ten times or more. Its antigen is undetermined. This CDR3 has 12 residues. Trimming took 4 bases from V and 6 from J, leaving 9 bases between them. Germline values: CDR1 KGHDR, CDR2 SFDVKD. A universal primer site was incorporated via template switching, and the cDNA contained unique molecular identifiers. TCRdb used MiXCR to reprocess the 5' RACE reads, holding one entry per CDR3 protein. The data show around 370,000 distinct CDR3 sequences, 7% to 9.5% seen once. The receptor was isolated from a woman aged 45-59 years in good health. The chain combines TRBV24-1 with TRBJ2-7; a weak D match, TRBD2 (5 bases). Sequencing used naive T cells sorted from blood. CDR3 region: CATSDLGSEQYF. CDR3 in DNA: TGTGCCACCAGTGACCTAGGGAGCGAGCAGTACTTC.